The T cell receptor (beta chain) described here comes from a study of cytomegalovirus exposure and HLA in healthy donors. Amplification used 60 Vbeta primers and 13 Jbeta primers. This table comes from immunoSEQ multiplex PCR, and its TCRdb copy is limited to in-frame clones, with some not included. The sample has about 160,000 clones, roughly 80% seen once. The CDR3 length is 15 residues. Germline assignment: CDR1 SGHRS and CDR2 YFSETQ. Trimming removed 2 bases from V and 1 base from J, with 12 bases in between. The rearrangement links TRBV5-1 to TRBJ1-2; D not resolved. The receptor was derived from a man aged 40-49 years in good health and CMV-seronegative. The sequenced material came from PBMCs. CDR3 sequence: CASSFSSTSNYGYTF. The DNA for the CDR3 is TGCGCCAGCAGCTTCTCTAGTACCAGTAACTATGGCTACACCTTC. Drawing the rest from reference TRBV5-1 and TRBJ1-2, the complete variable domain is KAGVTQTPRYLIKTRGQQVTLSCSPISGHRSVSWYQQTPGQGLQFLFEYFSETQRNKGNFPGRFSGRQFSNSRSEMNVSTLELGDSALYLCASSFSSTSNYGYTFGSGTRLTVV.